The entry below describes one T cell receptor (beta chain). Antigen specificity is unknown. Specified treatment: about 20 received Ad26.COV2.S at low or high dose, single or two shots; roughly five received placebo; per-sample allocation not given. Specimens were obtained on day 63 following the first vaccine or placebo injection. Sequenced by immunoSEQ multiplex PCR; TCRdb stores in-frame clones only, minus some. The sample has roughly 460,000 clones, about 88% seen once. The data are from a study of Ad26.COV2.S vaccination and SARS-CoV-2 variants. Whole-study context: Ad26.COV2.S was injected intramuscularly once or twice, 56 days apart.

Looked up from germline, CDR1 is MRHNA and CDR2 is SNTAGT. CDR3 length: 18 residues. V dropped 0 bases and J dropped 1; count of bases not matched to a gene: 9. Notes on the study in general: Spike-specific responses of CD8+ and CD4+ T cells were reported to display substantial breadth after vaccination. People who got the vaccine or the placebo had similar non-spike TCR breadth.

This receptor was identified in a person aged 18-60 years who received the Ad26.COV2.S COVID-19 vaccine or a placebo. The chain joins TRBV6-4 to TRBJ2-4; 7 nucleotides align to TRBD2. The source material was peripheral blood, sampled in a trial of Ad26.COV2.S vaccine versus placebo. This chain's CDR3 is CASSDSASGGGAKNIQYF. CDR3 in DNA: TGTGCCAGCAGTGACTCGGCTAGCGGAGGTGGGGCCAAAAACATTCAGTACTTC.